These 24 T cell receptor beta chains were sequenced from one sample in a study of shared clonotypes between healthy human individuals. Assay: immunoSEQ multiplex PCR; the TCRdb copy retains only in-frame clones and omits some. The profile shows about 1 million clones, approximately 72% of them singletons. Sequenced input: memory CD4+ T cells sorted from blood. The subset here: CD45RA-negative fraction. The receptors here all came from a man younger than 35 in good health.

This clone was recorded many times. The rearrangement links TRBV1 to TRBJ1-1; TRBD1 was called by the table and not checked on the DNA. TRBV1 is a pseudogene segment. The CDR3 is 12 amino acids. This CDR3 reads CTRTGKGTEAFF. DNA for the CDR3: TGCACCAGGACAGGGAAGGGGACTGAAGCTTTCTTT.

V usage is TRBV6-5 and J usage is TRBJ1-1; TRBD1 is a possible D gene (6 bases). CDR1 is MNHEY and CDR2 is SVGAGI in the germline V gene. The V end was cut by 0 bases, the J end by 9 bases, with 11 bases between. The CDR3 spans 13 residues. The CDR3 spells CASSYSQGRKAFF. In nucleotides, the CDR3 is TGTGCCAGCAGTTACTCCCAGGGGAGAAAAGCTTTCTTT.

The chain has TRBV6-1 and TRBJ2-1; no clear D. Germline V CDR1 and CDR2: MNHNS, SASEGT. V was pared by 6 bases and J by 5 bases, with 14 bases between. CDR3 length: 14 amino acids. The CDR3 reads CASSLGFVDNEQFF. DNA for the CDR3: TGTGCCAGCAGCCTCGGTTTCGTCGACAATGAGCAGTTCTTC.

V and J are TRBV19 and TRBJ2-2, with TRBD1 matching over 9 bases. Trimming took 5 bases from V and 4 from J; bases not matched to a gene: 2. Germline V gene lookup returns CDR1 LNHDA and CDR2 SQIVND (reference sequence). The CDR3 is 14 residues long. CDR3 in amino acids: CASSQQGATGELFF. The CDR3 DNA is TGTGCCAGTAGTCAACAGGGGGCCACCGGGGAGCTGTTTTTT.

This rearrangement joins TRBV5-1 to TRBJ2-5; 7 bases are shared with TRBD2. CDR1 is SGHRS, CDR2 YFSETQ, per germline. Trimming at V came to 6 bases and at J to 2 bases, leaving 7 bases not matched to a gene. This CDR3 has 14 amino acids. The CDR3 is CASTPGGLQETQYF. The CDR3 DNA reads as TGCGCCAGCACCCCCGGGGGGTTACAAGAGACCCAGTACTTC.

The chain uses TRBV6-1 and TRBJ2-7, with TRBD2 identical over 9 bases. Germline CDR1 MNHNS, CDR2 SASEGT. V shed 10 bases and J 1 base; nucleotides not matched to a gene: 8. The length of the CDR3 is 14 residues. CDR3 loop: CATASTSGSYEQYF. Written as DNA, the CDR3 is TGTGCCACTGCCTCGACTAGCGGTTCCTACGAGCAGTACTTC.

The J gene is TRBJ2-7, the V gene TRBV11-2, with D uncertain. Trimming removed 4 bases at V and 1 base at J, with 11 bases between. CDR1 is SGHAT, CDR2 FQNNGV, per germline. The length of the CDR3 is 14 residues. CDR3 protein: CASSSNTVSYEQYF. The DNA for the CDR3 is TGTGCCAGCAGCTCTAACACGGTTTCCTACGAGCAGTACTTC. The whole variable domain, remainder taken from reference TRBV11-2 and TRBJ2-7, is EAGVAQSPRYKIIEKRQSVAFWCNPISGHATLYWYQQILGQGPKLLIQFQNNGVVDDSQLPKDRFSAERLKGVDSTLKIQPAKLEDSAVYLCASSSNTVSYEQYFGPGTRLTVT.

This clone has only one observation. This chain links TRBV4-2 with TRBJ2-3, with 11 bases identical to TRBD2. Germline lookup yields CDR1 LGHNA and CDR2 YNFKEQ. The CDR3 is 16 residues long. V gave up 4 bases and J gave up 2 bases; unmatched junction bases: 5. In DNA form, the CDR3 reads TGTGCCAGCAGCCCCGGGACTAGCGGCCTCACAGATACGCAGTATTTT. As protein: CASSPGTSGLTDTQYF.

There are a few counts of this clone. J is TRBJ1-1 and V is TRBV20-1, with D unresolved. The V and J ends lost 5 bases and 1 base respectively, with 5 bases between them. Germline-derived CDR1 and CDR2 are DFQATT and SNEGSKA (reference sequence). This CDR3 is built from 11 residues. The CDR3 nucleotides are TGCAGTGCTGTAGGGAACACTGAAGCTTTCTTT. This translates into CSAVGNTEAFF.

This chain uses TRBV5-8 with TRBJ2-5; 7 nucleotides align to TRBD1. This CDR3 region has 13 residues. Germline CDR1 is SGHTS and CDR2 is YDEGEE. J gave up 4 bases and V 4 bases, and 4 bases lay outside the gene matches. In DNA, the CDR3 is TGTGCCAGCAGCCGTAGACAGGGAGAGACCCAGTACTTC. Translated: CASSRRQGETQYF. Full variable domain (outside the CDR3, taken from reference TRBV5-8 and TRBJ2-5): EAGVTQSPTHLIKTRGQQATLRCSPISGHTSVYWYQQALGLGLQFLLWYDEGEERNRGNFPPRFSGRQFPNYSSELNVNALELEDSALYLCASSRRQGETQYFGPGTRLLVL.

The chain couples TRBV11-3 to TRBJ2-5, with TRBD2 as a possible D gene (7 bases). CDR1 is SGHNT, CDR2 YENEEA, per germline. CDR3 length: 15 amino acids. V dropped 1 base and J dropped 4 bases, with 13 bases sitting between them. The CDR3 region is CASSLAGGHGETQYF. CDR3 in DNA: TGTGCCAGCAGCTTAGCGGGGGGACACGGAGAGACCCAGTACTTC.

The rearrangement links TRBV13 to TRBJ1-3; D remains ambiguous. V was pared by 5 bases and J by 2 bases, with 13 bases between. CDR1 is PRHDT, CDR2 FYEKMQ, per germline (reference sequence). This CDR3 comprises 15 residues. CDR3 coding DNA: TGTGCCAGCAGCGTCGGATCTTTCCCTGGAAACACCATATATTTT. It specifies CASSVGSFPGNTIYF.

The rearrangement links TRBV7-2 to TRBJ2-2, with D unresolved. Per germline, CDR1 SGHTA and CDR2 FQGNSA. Trimming stripped 7 bases from V and 0 bases from J, with 6 bases between. The CDR3 covers 13 residues. DNA of the CDR3: TGTGCCAGCAAGGAATCGAACACCGGGGAGCTGTTTTTT. Translated, it gives CASKESNTGELFF.

This sequence joins TRBV5-1 and TRBJ2-5; D is unclear. The germline V gene has CDR1 SGHRS and CDR2 YFSETQ. The CDR3 loop spans 15 amino acids. Trimming cost V 0 bases and J 5 bases, with 14 bases left between them. The CDR3 sequence: CASSLALSSGETQYF. The CDR3 DNA reads TGCGCCAGCAGCTTGGCCTTGAGTTCTGGCGAGACCCAGTACTTC. Filled out from reference TRBV5-1 and TRBJ2-5, the complete variable domain reads KAGVTQTPRYLIKTRGQQVTLSCSPISGHRSVSWYQQTPGQGLQFLFEYFSETQRNKGNFPGRFSGRQFSNSRSEMNVSTLELGDSALYLCASSLALSSGETQYFGPGTRLLVL.

V gene TRBV2 combines with J gene TRBJ2-1; 13 bases line up with TRBD2. This CDR3 is built from 14 residues. CDR1 SNHLY and CDR2 FYNNEI come from the germline V gene. Trimming cost V 2 bases and J 13 bases; bases outside gene matches: 5. The CDR3 DNA reads as TGTGCCAGCAGTGAAAGTAGGACTAGCGGGAGACAGTTCTTC. The encoded protein is CASSESRTSGRQFF.

The chain is built from TRBV5-1 and TRBJ2-1, with 11 bases that match TRBD2. The CDR3 totals 15 residues. Germline CDR1 reads SGHRS; CDR2 reads YFSETQ. With V trimmed by 4 bases and J by 6 bases, 6 bases remained unmatched. This chain's CDR3 is CASSVTGTSGNEQFF. For the CDR3, the DNA is TGCGCCAGCAGCGTCACCGGGACTAGCGGCAATGAGCAGTTCTTC.

The genes are TRBV7-9 and TRBJ2-7, with 7 bases lining up with TRBD2. V shed 5 bases, J shed 7 bases, and the junction held 14 bases outside the gene matches. The V gene's germline CDR1 is SEHNR and CDR2 FQNEAQ (reference sequence). This CDR3 is 15 amino acids long. CDR3 residues: CASSVWDYLVGEQYF. The CDR3 region has the DNA TGTGCCAGCAGCGTTTGGGACTACTTAGTGGGGGAGCAGTACTTC.

This clone appeared a single time. The chain carries TRBV7-8 and TRBJ1-1; D unclear. The CDR3 extends over 17 amino acids. Germline V lookup: CDR1 SGHVS, CDR2 FQNEAQ. V lost 2 bases and J 3 bases, leaving 19 bases between the germline ends. The CDR3: CASSLTQVFFGDTEAFF. As DNA, the CDR3 is TGTGCCAGCAGCTTAACCCAGGTCTTTTTTGGAGACACTGAAGCTTTCTTT.

This chain connects TRBV7-9 to TRBJ1-5; the D gene is possibly TRBD1 (5 bases). V was shortened by 10 bases and J by 0 bases, with 7 bases between the two germline ends. The germline V gene encodes CDR1 SEHNR and CDR2 FQNEAQ (reference sequence). CDR3 length: 12 residues. Written as DNA, the CDR3 is TGTGCCACCGGACATAGCAATCAGCCCCAGCATTTT. Translating gives CATGHSNQPQHF.

The chain carries TRBV28 and TRBJ2-7, with 8 bases aligning to TRBD1. V was pared by 3 bases and J by 2 bases, with 6 bases of the junction left unmatched. The CDR3 contains 15 residues. Germline CDR1 is MDHEN and CDR2 is SYDVKM. The CDR3 spells CASSLLGQGTYEQYF. In nucleotides, the CDR3 is TGTGCCAGCAGTTTGCTCGGACAGGGAACCTACGAGCAGTACTTC.

This sequence joins TRBV5-6 and TRBJ2-5; perhaps TRBD2 as D (8 bases). From germline, CDR1 is SGHDT and CDR2 YYEEEE. Deletions cut 2 bases from V and 5 bases from J, with 19 bases between. The CDR3 loop spans 16 amino acids. The CDR3: CASSFREGASRETQYF. CDR3 nucleotides: TGTGCCAGCAGCTTTCGGGAGGGGGCTTCGCGGGAGACCCAGTACTTC.

V usage is TRBV6-4 and J usage is TRBJ2-7; D possibly corresponds to TRBD2 (6 bases). The V end lost 0 bases, the J end lost 6 bases, and 15 bases lay between the germline ends. Germline V gives CDR1 MRHNA, CDR2 SNTAGT. The CDR3 is made up of 15 amino acids. The CDR3 DNA reads TGTGCCAGCAGTGACTCCGCGGGGTTAATCAGCGAGCAGTACTTC. Translation gives CASSDSAGLISEQYF.

The chain couples TRBV5-1 to TRBJ1-2; the D gene is possibly TRBD1 (5 bases). The V and J ends lost 4 bases and 3 bases respectively, with 13 bases between them. This CDR3 spans 14 amino acids. CDR1 SGHRS and CDR2 YFSETQ come from the germline V gene. This chain's CDR3 is CASSPEGGDYGYTF. DNA for the CDR3: TGCGCCAGCAGCCCGGAGGGAGGGGACTATGGCTACACCTTC.

The chain couples TRBV18 to TRBJ2-7, with a possible D match to TRBD2 (7 bases). The germline CDR1 and CDR2 sequences are KGHSH and LQKENI. The V gene lost 4 bases and the J gene lost 11 bases, with 21 bases spanning the gap. The CDR3 is made up of 14 amino acids. CDR3 DNA: TGTGCCAGCTCACAGGGGGGGCCCCCAATATGGGAGTACTTC. Encoded protein: CASSQGGPPIWEYF.